The 4 T cell receptor beta chains listed next were all sequenced from one sample in a study of blood T cell repertoires in COVID-19. Produced via immunoSEQ multiplex PCR; TCRdb's table is partial and in-frame only. The data contain roughly 66,000 clones, approximately 79% of them seen just once; the ten biggest clones take up less than 8.5%. The sequenced material came from peripheral blood. All receptors derive from a man in his fifties or sixties with acute or convalescent COVID-19.

The CDR3 loop reads CASRRGLTNEKLFF. In DNA, the CDR3 is TGTGCCAGCAGAAGGGGGCTAACTAATGAAAAACTGTTTTTT. The chain is built from TRBV2 and TRBJ1-4; TRBD1 matches at 7 bases. The germline gives CDR1 SNHLY, CDR2 FYNNEI. V shed 6 bases and J 1 base; nucleotides not matched to a gene: 2. The CDR3 has 14 amino acids.

The J gene is TRBJ2-3, the V gene TRBV11-2, with a tentative D call TRBD1 (7 bases). The CDR3 consists of 17 residues. V shed 5 bases and J shed 4 bases, with 22 bases lying between them. CDR1 is SGHAT and CDR2 is FQNNGV in the germline V gene. The chain's CDR3 is CASSRQGPGVGADTQYF. The CDR3 coding sequence is TGTGCCAGCAGCCGACAGGGTCCGGGGGTGGGTGCAGATACGCAGTATTTT.

This sequence joins TRBV5-4 and TRBJ1-5; a weak D match, TRBD1 (5 bases). The CDR3 spans 14 residues. V lost 0 bases and J lost 5, with 9 bases in between. Germline V gene lookup returns CDR1 SGHNT and CDR2 YYREEE (reference sequence). The CDR3 nucleotides read TGTGCCAGCAGCTTGGACGGAGGGGATCAGCCCCAGCATTTT. Amino acid sequence: CASSLDGGDQPQHF. Using reference TRBV5-4 and TRBJ1-5 for the parts outside the CDR3, the full variable domain is ETGVTQSPTHLIKTRGQQVTLRCSSQSGHNTVSWYQQALGQGPQFIFQYYREEENGRGNFPPRFSGLQFPNYSSELNVNALELDDSALYLCASSLDGGDQPQHFGDGTRLSIL.

J is TRBJ2-1 and V is TRBV2; 7 positions match TRBD1. The germline CDR1 and CDR2 sequences are SNHLY and FYNNEI. This CDR3 region has 15 residues. J lost 1 base, V lost 6 bases, and 6 bases had no gene match. The CDR3 protein is CASRQTGQSYNEQFF. The CDR3 DNA reads as TGTGCCAGCAGACAAACGGGACAGTCCTACAATGAGCAGTTCTTC.